This T cell receptor (beta chain) was obtained from a study of blood T cell repertoires in COVID-19. The wider study: Acute and convalescent COVID-19 specimens originated in the United States, Italy and Spain. Sample material is recorded as cDNA or gDNA derived from T cells, B-cell-depleted T cells, or PBMCs.

In the original analysis: Nucleated cell counts were estimated from reference gene primer amplification. The repertoire was sequenced with immunoSEQ multiplex PCR; TCRdb's copy has only in-frame clones and lacks some. For V, J and clone size, that table is used; D and trimming come from the DNA. The profile shows fewer than 200,000 clones, approximately 85% of them singletons. Germline V gene data show CDR1 as MGHRA and CDR2 as YSYEKL. The trim removed 3 bases at V and 4 bases at J, leaving 5 bases unmatched. The CDR3 sequence is 14 residues long. The chain is built from TRBV4-1 and TRBJ1-2; the match to TRBD1 covers 7 bases. The TCR originated in a man aged 55-75 years who had recovered from COVID-19. The sample taken for sequencing was peripheral blood. The CDR3 spells CASSHDRAGYGYTF. The DNA for the CDR3 is TGCGCCAGCAGCCACGACAGGGCCGGCTATGGCTACACCTTC.